The present T cell receptor beta chain was sequenced within a study of blood T cells in healthy people across ages. Study observations and caveats: Roughly linear age-related decline in beta diversity appeared, significant by age roughly 40.

A remark on this clonotype: Its target is not known.

The use of a sample-barcoded 5' primer and a J-beta primer mix characterized a second PCR of roughly 7 to 12 cycles. Every cDNA molecule bore a tag from a template-switch adaptor containing 12 random nucleotides. Every sample gave at least 2.5 million paired-end reads containing CDR3. Via MiXCR, TCRdb re-called the 5' RACE reads, giving one row per CDR3 protein. The data hold 910,000 or so distinct CDR3 sequences, with just over 50% observed a single time. This CDR3 comprises 14 residues. V was clipped by 6 bases and J by 8 bases; unmatched bases: 6. Germline loops: CDR1 DFQATT, CDR2 SNEGSKA (reference sequence). Every sample had a minimum of 6 million PBMCs isolated.

The specimen was blood. This sequence joins TRBV20-1 and TRBJ2-1; TRBD2 matches at 14 bases. The origin of this receptor is a woman aged 55-70 years in good health. The CDR3 sequence: CSATGLAGVHEQFF. CDR3 coding DNA: TGCAGTGCAACGGGACTAGCGGGAGTTCATGAGCAGTTCTTC.